The sequence of this T cell receptor beta chain was determined in a study of T cells in Graves' hyperthyroidism and ophthalmopathy. Study-wide results and caveats: Ophthalmopathy and stable hyperthyroidism were told apart by a 13 V-J model.

This clonotype was observed at least ten times. Its antigen is unidentified. Graves' hyperthyroidism showing no ophthalmopathy progression within 18 months was considered stable. TCR beta CDR3 region amplification was performed from RNA transcripts. The primer set for the first-round RT-PCR of the TCR CDR3 was HTBI. TCRdb re-analysed the multiplex PCR reads in MiXCR, keeping a single row per CDR3 protein. The sample consists of 300,000 to 500,000 distinct CDR3 sequences, about 15% of them appearing once. Germline V gene sequence: CDR1 LGHDT, CDR2 YNNKEL (reference sequence). Trimming took 0 bases from V and 7 from J, leaving 8 bases between them. There are 13 residues in the CDR3.

Sequenced input: blood. The sequence derives from a young woman with Graves' hyperthyroidism. The chain recombines TRBV3-1 with TRBJ2-3; D is uncertain. Written as DNA, the CDR3 is TGTGCCAGCAGCCAAGATAAGGTTAATACGCAGTATTTT. It encodes CASSQDKVNTQYF.